Sequencing of this T cell receptor (beta chain) was carried out in a study of cytomegalovirus exposure and HLA in healthy donors. Turning to this clone: Its antigen is undetermined.

The study, taken as a whole, reports: In most subjects, TCR beta sequences reportedly gave accurate predictions of HLA-A and HLA-B alleles. Beyond CMV serostatus, there was no information to go on about immune exposure. HLA alleles were associated with roughly 15,000 TCR beta sequences in a later analysis at 0.05 false discovery rate. Likely technical artifact: a cluster of highly shared sequence variants.

PCR primers comprised 60 Vbeta and 13 Jbeta primers. The method was immunoSEQ multiplex PCR; TCRdb's version includes in-frame clones alone and lacks a portion of them. Of approximately 130,000 clones in the sample, about 80% were seen once. The CDR3 sequence is 15 residues long. With 7 bases clipped from V and 5 bases from J, the junction kept 9 bases outside the gene matches. Germline CDR1 reads SNHLY; CDR2 reads FYNNEI. Sequencing was carried out using PBMCs. The TCR sequence derives from a woman aged 35 to 49 in good health and CMV-seronegative. The chain links TRBV2 to TRBJ2-2, with TRBD1 matching over 8 bases. This CDR3 is CASKAGQGITGELFF. CDR3 in DNA: TGTGCCAGCAAGGCCGGACAGGGTATTACCGGGGAGCTGTTTTTT. The full variable domain, in which reference TRBV2 and TRBJ2-2 provide the parts outside the CDR3, is EPEVTQTPSHQVTQMGQEVILRCVPISNHLYFYWYRQILGQKVEFLVSFYNNEISEKSEIFDDQFSVERPDGSNFTLKIRSTKLEDSAMYFCASKAGQGITGELFFGEGSRLTVL.